The present T cell receptor (beta chain) was sequenced within a study of long-term antiretroviral therapy in people with HIV. A remark on this clone: As yet, its antigen is unknown.

At survey level, the immunoSEQ assay was run in its v3.0 version. Repertoires were generated with immunoSEQ multiplex PCR, while TCRdb's copy carries only in-frame clones and drops some. The sample includes tens of thousands of clones, 70% to 85% of them seen just once. Study-level results: Clonal expansions arising prior to ART prevailed in the repertoire at every time point.

This CDR3 contains 15 residues. From germline, CDR1 is MNHEY and CDR2 SVGAGI. V lost 2 bases to trimming and J lost 3 bases, with 14 bases between them. The rearrangement links TRBV6-5 to TRBJ2-7, with D maybe TRBD1 (5 bases). The receptor comes from a man in his fifties or sixties with HIV. The material was unsorted PBMCs, obtained 3 years after starting antiretroviral therapy. The CDR3 coding sequence is TGTGCCAGCAGTTACCCTCCCCGACAGAACTACGAGCAGTACTTC. Translated, it gives CASSYPPRQNYEQYF.